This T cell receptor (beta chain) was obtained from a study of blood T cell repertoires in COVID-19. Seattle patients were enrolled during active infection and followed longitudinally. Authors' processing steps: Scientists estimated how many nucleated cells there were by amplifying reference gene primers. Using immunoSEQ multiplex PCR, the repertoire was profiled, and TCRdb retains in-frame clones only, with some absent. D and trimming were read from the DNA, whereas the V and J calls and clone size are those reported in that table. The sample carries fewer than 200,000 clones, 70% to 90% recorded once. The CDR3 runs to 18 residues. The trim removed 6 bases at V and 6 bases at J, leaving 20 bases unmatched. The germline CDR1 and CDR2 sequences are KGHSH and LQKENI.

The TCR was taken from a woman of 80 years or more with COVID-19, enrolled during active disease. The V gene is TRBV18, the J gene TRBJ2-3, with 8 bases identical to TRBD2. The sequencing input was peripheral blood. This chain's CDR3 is CASSPYYVLADKMDTQYF. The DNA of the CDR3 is TGTGCCAGCTCTCCCTACTACGTACTAGCGGACAAAATGGATACGCAGTATTTT.